This TCR beta chain was identified during a study of cytomegalovirus exposure and HLA in healthy donors. Germline V gives CDR1 MNHNY, CDR2 SVGAGI (reference sequence). The junction had 2 bases not matched to a gene; V was cut back by 1 base and J by 0 bases. CDR3 size: 15 residues. A word on this clone: Its target is unknown.

Overall study results and limits: Associated with HLA alleles at 0.05 false discovery rate in a later analysis were 16,951 TCR beta sequences.

Primers included in the PCR were 60 Vbeta and 13 Jbeta primers. Here immunoSEQ multiplex PCR was the method, and the copy in TCRdb shows in-frame clones only, minus some. The sample yields 110,000 to 150,000 clones, about a tenth seen once. This sequence was found in a male donor in good health and CMV-seronegative. Sequencing was carried out using PBMCs. This sequence joins TRBV6-6 and TRBJ2-7, with TRBD1 identical over 8 bases. The CDR3 loop is CASSYFTGGSYEQYF. CDR3 coding DNA: TGTGCCAGCAGTTACTTCACAGGGGGCTCCTACGAGCAGTACTTC.